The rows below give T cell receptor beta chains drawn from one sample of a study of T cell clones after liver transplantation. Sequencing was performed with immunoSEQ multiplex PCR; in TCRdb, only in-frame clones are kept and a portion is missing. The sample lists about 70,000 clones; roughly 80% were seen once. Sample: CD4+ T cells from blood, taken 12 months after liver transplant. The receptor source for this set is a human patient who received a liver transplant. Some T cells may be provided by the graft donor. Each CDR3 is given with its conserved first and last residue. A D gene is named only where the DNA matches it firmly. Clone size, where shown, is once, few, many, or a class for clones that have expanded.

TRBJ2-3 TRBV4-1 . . CASSQEWERSTDTQYF TGCGCCAGCAGCCAAGAATGGGAGCGGAGCACAGATACGCAGTATTTT
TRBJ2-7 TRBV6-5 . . CASSYSRNLYEQYF TGTGCCAGCAGTTACTCCAGGAATCTTTACGAGCAGTACTTC
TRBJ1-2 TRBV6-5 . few CASSYRRRYGYTF TGTGCCAGCAGTTACCGACGTCGCTATGGCTACACCTTC
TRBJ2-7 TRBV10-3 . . CAISAGGSSYEQYF TGTGCCATCAGTGCAGGTGGAAGCTCCTACGAGCAGTACTTC
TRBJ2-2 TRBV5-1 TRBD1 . CASSFIDRGRTGELFF TGCGCCAGCAGCTTTATCGACAGGGGGCGAACCGGGGAGCTGTTTTTT
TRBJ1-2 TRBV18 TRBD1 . CASSQTRPGQGIFGYTF TGTGCCAGCTCCCAGACTCGACCGGGACAGGGGATATTTGGCTACACCTTC
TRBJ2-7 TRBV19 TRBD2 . CASSIMSGRSYEQYF TGTGCCAGTAGTATAATGAGCGGGAGGTCCTACGAGCAGTACTTC
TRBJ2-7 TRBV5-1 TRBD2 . CASSLAGLAGYEQYF TGCGCCAGCAGCTTGGCCGGGCTAGCGGGCTACGAGCAGTACTTC
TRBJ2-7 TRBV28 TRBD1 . CASSLQGARHTQSPSLF TGTGCCAGCAGTTTACAGGGGGCTAGGCACACCCAGTCCCCCAGTCTCTTC
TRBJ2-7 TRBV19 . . CASSMYGGYEQYF TGTGCCAGTAGTATGTACGGCGGATACGAGCAGTACTTC
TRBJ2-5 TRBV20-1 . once CSWDSKETQYF TGCAGCTGGGACTCCAAAGAGACCCAGTACTTC
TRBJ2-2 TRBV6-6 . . CASSYSGASTGELFF TGTGCCAGCAGTTACTCCGGGGCGAGCACCGGGGAGCTGTTTTTT
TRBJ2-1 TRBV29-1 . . CSVEDLITGSYNEQFF TGCAGCGTTGAAGATCTAATAACAGGGTCCTACAATGAGCAGTTCTTC
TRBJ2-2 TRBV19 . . CALGGPVFTGELFF TGTGCCCTGGGGGGACCAGTCTTCACCGGGGAGCTGTTTTTT
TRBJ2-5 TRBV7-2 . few CASSPRGRLPRETQYF TGTGCCAGCAGCCCCCGGGGTAGGCTCCCCCGGGAGACCCAGTACTTC
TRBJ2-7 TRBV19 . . CASSSSFNHEQYF TGTGCCAGTAGTTCCTCTTTCAACCACGAGCAGTACTTC
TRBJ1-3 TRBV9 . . CASSGPASSGNTIYF TGTGCCAGCAGCGGACCAGCGAGCTCTGGAAACACCATATATTTT
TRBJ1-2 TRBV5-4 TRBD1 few CASSSGQGKMGYTF TGTGCCAGCAGCTCTGGACAGGGGAAGATGGGCTACACCTTC
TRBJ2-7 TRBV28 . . CASSLPGPYEQYF TGTGCCAGCAGTTTGCCAGGACCCTACGAGCAGTACTTC
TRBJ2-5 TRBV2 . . CASRNDGSAAQYF TGTGCCAGCAGAAACGACGGCTCGGCGGCCCAGTACTTC
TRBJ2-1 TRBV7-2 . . CASSLDGSRNEQFF TGTGCCAGCAGTCTGGACGGGAGCCGCAATGAGCAGTTCTTC
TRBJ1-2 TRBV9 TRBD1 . CASSVREGQNYGYTF TGTGCCAGCAGCGTGCGAGAGGGACAGAACTATGGCTACACCTTC